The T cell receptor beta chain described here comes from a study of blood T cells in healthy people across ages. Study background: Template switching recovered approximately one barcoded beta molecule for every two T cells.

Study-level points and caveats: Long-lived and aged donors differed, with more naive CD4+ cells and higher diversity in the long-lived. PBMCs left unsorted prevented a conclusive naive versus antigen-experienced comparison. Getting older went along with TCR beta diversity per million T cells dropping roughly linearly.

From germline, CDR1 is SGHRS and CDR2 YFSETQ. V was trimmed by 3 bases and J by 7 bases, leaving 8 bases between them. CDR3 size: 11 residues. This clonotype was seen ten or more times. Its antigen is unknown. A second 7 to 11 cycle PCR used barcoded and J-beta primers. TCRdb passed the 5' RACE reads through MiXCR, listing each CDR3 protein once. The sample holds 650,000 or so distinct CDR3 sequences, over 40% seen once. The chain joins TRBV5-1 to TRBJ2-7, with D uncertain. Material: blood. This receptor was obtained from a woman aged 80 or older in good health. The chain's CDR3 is CASSYATEQYF. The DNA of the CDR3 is TGCGCCAGCAGCTACGCTACGGAGCAGTACTTC.